Sequencing of this TCR beta chain was carried out in a study of T cells in Graves' hyperthyroidism and ophthalmopathy. RNA transcripts provided the source from which TCR beta CDR3 regions were amplified. Using the HTBI primer set, a first-round RT-PCR was run on the TCR CDR3. TCRdb re-derived calls from the multiplex PCR reads in MiXCR, one entry per CDR3 protein. The repertoire holds around 400,000 distinct CDR3 sequences, with about 15% as singletons. Trimming cost V 4 bases and J 5 bases, with 14 bases left between them. Germline values: CDR1 MNHEY, CDR2 SMNVEV (reference sequence). The CDR3 spans 15 residues. This clonotype was seen ten or more times.

The chain uses TRBV27 and TRBJ1-4; no firm D call. This TCR was sampled from a woman aged 18-30 years with Graves' hyperthyroidism that later progressed to Graves' ophthalmopathy. Sequencing was carried out using blood. In DNA form, the CDR3 reads TGTGCCAGCAGTTATTCGGGGAACTCAAATGAAAAACTGTTTTTT. Its protein is CASSYSGNSNEKLFF.